This TCR beta chain appears in the sequencing data of a study of shared clonotypes between healthy human individuals. To note about this clone: Its target is unknown.

Template for every sorted-subset replicate PCR totaled roughly 210 ng DNA, approximately 30,000 T cell genomes. Original data processing: ImmunoSEQ yielded junction-only sequences lacking quality scores, so filtering differed. TCRdb's table, derived via immunoSEQ multiplex PCR, lists solely in-frame clones and lacks some. That table supplies the V and J calls and clone size; D and trimming were determined from the DNA. The table shows roughly 2.4 million clones, with approximately 94% occurring only once. The CDR3 has 15 amino acids. V was trimmed by 5 bases and J by 5 bases, leaving 16 bases between them. From germline, CDR1 is ENHRY and CDR2 SYGVKD. Study-wide results and limits: Naive CD4 clonotypes overlapped across a few donors at roughly 5%.

The chain carries TRBV10-3 and TRBJ2-1; the D is unclear. The clonotype was recovered from a man younger than 35 in good health. Sequences were obtained from naive CD4+ T cells sorted from blood. Subset defined: CD45RA+ positively selected. The CDR3 DNA reads TGTGCCATCAGTAACCTAGAGACGATCCACAATGAGCAGTTCTTC. Translating gives CAISNLETIHNEQFF.